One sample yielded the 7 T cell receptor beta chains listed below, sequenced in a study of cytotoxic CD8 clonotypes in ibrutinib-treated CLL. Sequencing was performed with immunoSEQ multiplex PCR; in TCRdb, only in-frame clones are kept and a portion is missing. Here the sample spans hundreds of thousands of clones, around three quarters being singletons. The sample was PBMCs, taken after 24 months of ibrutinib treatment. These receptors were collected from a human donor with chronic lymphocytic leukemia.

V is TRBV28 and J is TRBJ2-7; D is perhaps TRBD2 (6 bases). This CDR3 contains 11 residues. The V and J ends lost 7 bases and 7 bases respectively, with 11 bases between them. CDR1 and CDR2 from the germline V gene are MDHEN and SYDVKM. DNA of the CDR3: TGTGCCAGCACTGATGCGGGGGAGCAGTACTTC. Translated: CASTDAGEQYF.

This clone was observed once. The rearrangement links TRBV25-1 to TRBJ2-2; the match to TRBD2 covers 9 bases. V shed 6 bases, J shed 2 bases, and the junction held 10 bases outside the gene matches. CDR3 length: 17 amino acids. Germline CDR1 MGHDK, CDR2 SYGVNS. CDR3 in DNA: TGTGCCAGCAGCTACTATGGGGGACTAGCAAACACCGGGGAGCTGTTTTTT. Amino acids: CASSYYGGLANTGELFF.

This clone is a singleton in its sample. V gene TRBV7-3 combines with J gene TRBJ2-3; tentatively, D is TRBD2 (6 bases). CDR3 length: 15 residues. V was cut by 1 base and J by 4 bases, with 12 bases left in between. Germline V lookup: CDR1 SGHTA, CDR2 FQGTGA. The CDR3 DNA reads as TGTGCCAGCAGCTTAAGGGGGACTTTAGCAGATACGCAGTATTTT. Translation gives CASSLRGTLADTQYF.

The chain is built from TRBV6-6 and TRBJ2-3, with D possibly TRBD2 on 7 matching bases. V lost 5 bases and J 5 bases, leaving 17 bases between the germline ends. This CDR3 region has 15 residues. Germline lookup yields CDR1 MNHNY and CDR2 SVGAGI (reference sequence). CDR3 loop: CASSRGGTRGDTQYF. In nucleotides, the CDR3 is TGTGCCAGCAGTCGCGGGGGCACTAGAGGAGATACGCAGTATTTT.

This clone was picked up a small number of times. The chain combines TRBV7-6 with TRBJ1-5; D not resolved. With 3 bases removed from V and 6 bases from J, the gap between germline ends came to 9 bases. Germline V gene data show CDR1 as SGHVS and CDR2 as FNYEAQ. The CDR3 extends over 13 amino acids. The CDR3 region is CASSFGIGQPQHF. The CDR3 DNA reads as TGTGCCAGCAGCTTCGGGATCGGTCAGCCCCAGCATTTT.

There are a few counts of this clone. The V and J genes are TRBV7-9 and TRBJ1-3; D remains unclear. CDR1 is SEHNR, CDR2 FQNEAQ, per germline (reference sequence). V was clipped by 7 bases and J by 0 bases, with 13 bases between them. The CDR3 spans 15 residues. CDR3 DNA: TGTGCCAGCACCGGGGTCACGTACTCTGGAAACACCATATATTTT. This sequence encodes CASTGVTYSGNTIYF.

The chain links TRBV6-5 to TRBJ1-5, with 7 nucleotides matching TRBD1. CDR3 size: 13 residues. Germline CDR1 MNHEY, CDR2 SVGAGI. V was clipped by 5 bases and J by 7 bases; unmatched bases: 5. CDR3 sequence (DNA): TGTGCCAGCAGTCGAACAGGGGACCAGCCCCAGCATTTT. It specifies CASSRTGDQPQHF.